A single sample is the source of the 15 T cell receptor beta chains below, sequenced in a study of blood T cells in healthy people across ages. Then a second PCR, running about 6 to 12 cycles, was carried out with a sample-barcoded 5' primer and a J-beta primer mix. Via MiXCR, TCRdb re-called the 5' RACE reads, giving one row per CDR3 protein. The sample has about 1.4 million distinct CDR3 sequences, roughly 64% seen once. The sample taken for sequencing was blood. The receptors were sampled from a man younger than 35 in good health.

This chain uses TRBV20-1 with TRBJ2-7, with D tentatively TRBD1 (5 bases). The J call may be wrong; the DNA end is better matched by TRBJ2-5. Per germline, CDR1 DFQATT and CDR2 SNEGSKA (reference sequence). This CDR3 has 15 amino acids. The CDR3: CSVIGDRPMEETQYF. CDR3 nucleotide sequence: TGCAGTGTGATAGGGGATCGACCCATGGAGGAGACCCAGTACTTC.

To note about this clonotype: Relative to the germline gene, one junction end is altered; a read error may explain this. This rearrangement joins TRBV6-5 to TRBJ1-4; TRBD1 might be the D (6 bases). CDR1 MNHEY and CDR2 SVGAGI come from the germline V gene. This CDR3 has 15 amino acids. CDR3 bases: TGTGCCAGCAGTGACTCGGGGGGCCGGAATGAAAAACTGTTTTTT. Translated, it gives CASSDSGGRNEKLFF.

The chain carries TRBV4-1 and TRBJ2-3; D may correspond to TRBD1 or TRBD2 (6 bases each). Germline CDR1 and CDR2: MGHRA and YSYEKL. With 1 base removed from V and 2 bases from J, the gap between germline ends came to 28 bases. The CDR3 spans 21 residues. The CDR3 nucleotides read TGCGCCAGCAGCCAAGTGTTGGGGAGGTTTGGGGGCGGTTTTTTCACAGATACGCAGTATTTT. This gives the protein CASSQVLGRFGGGFFTDTQYF.

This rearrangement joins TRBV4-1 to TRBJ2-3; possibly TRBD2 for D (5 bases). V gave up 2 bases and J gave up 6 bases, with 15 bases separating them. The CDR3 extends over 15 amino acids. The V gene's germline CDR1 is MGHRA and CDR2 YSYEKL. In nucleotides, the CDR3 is TGCGCCAGCAGCCAATCCCTCTGGCCGGGGGATACGCAGTATTTT. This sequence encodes CASSQSLWPGDTQYF.

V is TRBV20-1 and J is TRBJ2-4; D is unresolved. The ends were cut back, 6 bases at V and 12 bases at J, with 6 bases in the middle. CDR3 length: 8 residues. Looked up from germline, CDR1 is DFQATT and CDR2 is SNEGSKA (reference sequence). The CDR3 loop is CSAQNQYF. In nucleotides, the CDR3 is TGCAGTGCCCAAAATCAGTACTTC.

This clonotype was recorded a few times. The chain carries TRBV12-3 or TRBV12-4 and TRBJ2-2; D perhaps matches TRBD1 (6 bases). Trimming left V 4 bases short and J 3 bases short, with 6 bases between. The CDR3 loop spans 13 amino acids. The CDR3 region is CASSWTDTGELFF. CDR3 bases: TGTGCCAGCAGTTGGACAGACACCGGGGAGCTGTTTTTT.

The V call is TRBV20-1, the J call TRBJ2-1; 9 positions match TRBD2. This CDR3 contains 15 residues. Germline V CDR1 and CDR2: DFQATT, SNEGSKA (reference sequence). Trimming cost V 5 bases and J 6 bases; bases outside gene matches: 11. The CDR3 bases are TGCAGTGCTGCCCCTCCAGCGGGAGGACGCAATGAGCAGTTCTTC. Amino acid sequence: CSAAPPAGGRNEQFF.

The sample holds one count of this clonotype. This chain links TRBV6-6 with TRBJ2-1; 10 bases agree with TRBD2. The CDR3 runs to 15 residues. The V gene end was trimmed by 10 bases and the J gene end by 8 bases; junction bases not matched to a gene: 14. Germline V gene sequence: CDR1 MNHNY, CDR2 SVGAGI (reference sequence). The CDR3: CATKSTSGIADEQFF. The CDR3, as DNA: TGTGCCACCAAGAGTACTAGCGGGATTGCGGATGAGCAGTTCTTC.

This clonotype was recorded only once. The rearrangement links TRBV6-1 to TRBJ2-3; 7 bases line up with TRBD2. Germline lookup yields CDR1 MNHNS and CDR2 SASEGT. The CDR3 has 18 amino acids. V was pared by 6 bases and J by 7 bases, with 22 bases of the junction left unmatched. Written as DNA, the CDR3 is TGTGCCAGCAGGCCCCTCACGGGAGCGGGGTTGGCCCGGAATACGCAGTATTTT. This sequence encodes CASRPLTGAGLARNTQYF.

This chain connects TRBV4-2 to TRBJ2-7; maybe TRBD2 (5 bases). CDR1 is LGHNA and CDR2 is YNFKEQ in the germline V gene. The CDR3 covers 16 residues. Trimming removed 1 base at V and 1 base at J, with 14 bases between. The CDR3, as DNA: TGTGCCAGCAGCCAAGTAGGGAGCAATCCATCCTACGAGCAGTACTTC. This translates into CASSQVGSNPSYEQYF.

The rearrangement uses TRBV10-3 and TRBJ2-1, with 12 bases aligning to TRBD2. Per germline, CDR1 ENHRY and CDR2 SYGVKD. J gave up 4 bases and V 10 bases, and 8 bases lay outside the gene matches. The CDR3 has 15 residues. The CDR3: CASHRGTSGYNEQFF. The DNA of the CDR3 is TGTGCCAGCCACAGGGGGACTAGCGGGTACAATGAGCAGTTCTTC.

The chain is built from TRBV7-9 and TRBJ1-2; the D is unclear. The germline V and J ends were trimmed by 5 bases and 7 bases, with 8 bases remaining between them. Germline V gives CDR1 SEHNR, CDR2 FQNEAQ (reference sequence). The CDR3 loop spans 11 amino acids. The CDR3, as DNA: TGTGCCAGCAGCCGCTTAGGTGGCTACACCTTC. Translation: CASSRLGGYTF.

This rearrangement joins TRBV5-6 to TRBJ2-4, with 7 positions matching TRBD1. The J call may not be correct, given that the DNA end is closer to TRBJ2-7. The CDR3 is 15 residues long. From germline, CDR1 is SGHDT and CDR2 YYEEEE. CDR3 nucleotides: TGTGCCAGCAGCTTCACACCGACAGGGTTCCACGAGCAGTACTTC. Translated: CASSFTPTGFHEQYF.

CDR3 loop: CASSVEGLASSYNEQFF. The CDR3 coding sequence is TGTGCCAGCAGCGTAGAGGGACTAGCGAGCTCCTACAATGAGCAGTTCTTC. The chain employs TRBV9 and TRBJ2-1; 10 bases match TRBD2. Germline CDR1 SGDLS, CDR2 YYNGEE. The CDR3 length is 17 residues. V dropped 0 bases and J dropped 0; count of bases not matched to a gene: 3.

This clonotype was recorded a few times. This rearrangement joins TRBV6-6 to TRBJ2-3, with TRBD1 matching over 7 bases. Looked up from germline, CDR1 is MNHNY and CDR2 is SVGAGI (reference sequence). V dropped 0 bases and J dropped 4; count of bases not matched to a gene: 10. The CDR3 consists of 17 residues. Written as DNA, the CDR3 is TGTGCCAGCAGTTACTCTATGGAAGGGGGCAGTTCAGATACGCAGTATTTT. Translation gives CASSYSMEGGSSDTQYF.